These 29 T cell receptor beta chains were all obtained from the same sample, sequenced in a study of pediatric ulcerative colitis. The protocol was immunoSEQ multiplex PCR, while the TCRdb copy is restricted to in-frame clones and leaves out a portion. This table holds tens of thousands of clones, about 87% found once. What was sequenced was blood. These receptors were obtained from a boy younger than 18 who was a control in a study of pediatric ulcerative colitis.

The chain's CDR3 is CASSRGITDTQYF. The CDR3 region has the DNA TGCGCCAGCAGCAGGGGTATTACAGATACGCAGTATTTT. This chain links TRBV4-3 with TRBJ2-3; possibly TRBD1 for D (5 bases). Trimming removed 5 bases from V and 3 bases from J, with 9 bases in between. The CDR3 length is 13 residues. CDR1 and CDR2 (germline): LGHNA, YSLEER.

The chain has TRBV6-6 and TRBJ1-6; TRBD1 aligns across 8 bases. CDR1 and CDR2 from the germline V gene are MNHNY and SVGAGI (reference sequence). Trimming cost V 10 bases and J 7 bases; bases outside gene matches: 12. CDR3 length: 15 residues. The DNA of the CDR3 is TGTGCCACCACGACGACAGGGGCCGAGAATTCACCCCTCCACTTT. As protein: CATTTTGAENSPLHF.

This chain connects TRBV27 to TRBJ2-3; TRBD2 matches 9 bases. V lost 4 bases to trimming and J lost 4 bases; unmatched junction nucleotides: 6. From germline, CDR1 is MNHEY and CDR2 SMNVEV (reference sequence). This CDR3 has 15 residues. The DNA of the CDR3 is TGTGCCAGCAGTTGGGCTAGCGGGAAGGCAGATACGCAGTATTTT. Translating gives CASSWASGKADTQYF.

V is TRBV5-4 and J is TRBJ2-3; 9 bases fit TRBD2. Per germline, CDR1 SGHNT and CDR2 YYREEE (reference sequence). The CDR3 is made up of 15 amino acids. The junction had 3 bases not matched to a gene; V was cut back by 0 bases and J by 4 bases. The CDR3 DNA reads TGTGCCAGCAGCTTGGGCGCGGGGGGGCCAGATACGCAGTATTTT. Translated, it gives CASSLGAGGPDTQYF.

This clone was detected a few times. The chain joins TRBV19 to TRBJ1-6; TRBD1 might be the D (5 bases). V was shortened by 5 bases and J by 2 bases, with 13 bases between the two germline ends. CDR1 is LNHDA, CDR2 SQIVND, per germline (reference sequence). The CDR3 has 16 residues. The CDR3 here is CASSDVLGAYNSPLHF. The CDR3 coding sequence is TGTGCCAGTAGTGACGTTCTAGGGGCCTATAATTCACCCCTCCACTTT.

The rearrangement uses TRBV5-1 and TRBJ1-3, with D possibly being TRBD1 (5 bases). The CDR3 has 16 residues. Between the trimmed V and J ends, which lost 1 base and 0 bases, there was a span of 11 bases. Germline CDR1 and CDR2: SGHRS and YFSETQ. CDR3 bases: TGCGCCAGCAGCTTGCAGCCAGGGAGCTCTGGAAACACCATATATTTT. It yields the protein CASSLQPGSSGNTIYF.

The chain couples TRBV9 to TRBJ2-7, with D perhaps matching TRBD1 (6 bases). V lost 2 bases and J lost 5, with 20 bases in between. Germline V CDR1 and CDR2: SGDLS, YYNGEE. The CDR3 is 16 residues long. CDR3 in amino acids: CASSVSSGVTGDEQYF. CDR3 bases: TGTGCCAGCAGCGTTTCCTCAGGGGTAACTGGAGACGAGCAGTACTTC. Full variable domain (remainder filled in from reference TRBV9 and TRBJ2-7): DSGVTQTPKHLITATGQRVTLRCSPRSGDLSVYWYQQSLDQGLQFLIQYYNGEERAKGNILERFSAQQFPDLHSELNLSSLELGDSALYFCASSVSSGVTGDEQYFGPGTRLTVT.

The chain couples TRBV11-2 to TRBJ2-7; TRBD2 matches 13 bases. This CDR3 contains 17 residues. Germline-derived CDR1 and CDR2 are SGHAT and FQNNGV. Trimming took 8 bases from V and 1 from J; bases not matched to a gene: 11. DNA for the CDR3: TGTGCCAGCGGGAAACTAGCGGGAGGGCCGACGTCCTACGAGCAGTACTTC. Translated: CASGKLAGGPTSYEQYF.

This rearrangement joins TRBV5-1 to TRBJ2-7; 13 bases align to TRBD2. With V trimmed by 0 bases and J by 7 bases, 7 bases remained unmatched. CDR3 length equals 16 residues. Germline V gene data show CDR1 as SGHRS and CDR2 as YFSETQ. DNA of the CDR3: TGCGCCAGCAGCTTGGAACTAGCGGGAGGGCTGGGAGAGCAGTACTTC. Amino acids: CASSLELAGGLGEQYF.

The chain couples TRBV15 to TRBJ1-2, with D uncertain. Trimming cost V 0 bases and J 4 bases, with 6 bases left between them. Germline values: CDR1 LNHNV, CDR2 YYDKDF (reference sequence). This CDR3 has 13 amino acids. The DNA of the CDR3 is TGTGCCACCAGCAGAGAGGGTAGCTATGGCTACACCTTC. Translated: CATSREGSYGYTF.

J is TRBJ1-2 and V is TRBV5-4; TRBD1 is a possible D gene (6 bases). Germline CDR1 is SGHNT and CDR2 is YYREEE (reference sequence). The CDR3 loop spans 16 amino acids. V lost 4 bases, J lost 0 bases, and 16 bases lay in between. The CDR3 here is CASSEPGTPANYGYTF. The CDR3 coding sequence is TGTGCCAGCAGCGAGCCCGGGACACCTGCTAACTATGGCTACACCTTC.

J is TRBJ1-1 and V is TRBV20-1; no definite D call. This CDR3 has 11 amino acids. V was pared by 6 bases and J by 6 bases, with 11 bases between. From germline, CDR1 is DFQATT and CDR2 SNEGSKA (reference sequence). CDR3 amino acids: CSADYGAEAFF. DNA of the CDR3: TGCAGTGCGGATTATGGCGCTGAAGCTTTCTTT.

The chain employs TRBV7-2 and TRBJ1-3; D unresolved. Trimming cost V 4 bases and J 0 bases, with 13 bases left between them. The CDR3 extends over 16 amino acids. Germline V CDR1 and CDR2: SGHTA, FQGNSA. In DNA, the CDR3 is TGTGCCAGCAGCTCCGGGCCCCAGAGCTCTGGAAACACCATATATTTT. Encoded protein: CASSSGPQSSGNTIYF.

V usage is TRBV29-1 and J usage is TRBJ1-1; D is unresolved. The V end was cut by 2 bases, the J end by 3 bases, with 13 bases between. Germline V CDR1 and CDR2: SQVTM, ANQGSEA. CDR3 length: 14 amino acids. The CDR3 spells CSVEYPRGYTEAFF. The DNA of the CDR3 is TGCAGCGTTGAATACCCCCGCGGGTACACTGAAGCTTTCTTT.

V and J are TRBV28 and TRBJ1-2; TRBD1 is a possible D gene (5 bases). Trimming took off 2 bases at V and 3 bases at J, with 7 bases between the two ends. The CDR3 consists of 13 residues. Germline loops: CDR1 MDHEN, CDR2 SYDVKM. The CDR3 reads CASSLDRDYGYTF. CDR3 nucleotide sequence: TGTGCCAGCAGTTTAGACAGAGACTATGGCTACACCTTC.

This clone was detected once. The sample holds other DNA sequences that translate to the same CDR3. The CDR3 bases are TGTGCCAGCGGGCGGGCGGGGGGAGGCGAGCAGTACTTC. Translating it yields CASGRAGGGEQYF. The chain recombines TRBV25-1 with TRBJ2-7; 8 bases match TRBD2. With V trimmed by 8 bases and J by 6 bases, 9 bases remained unmatched. Germline CDR1 is MGHDK and CDR2 is SYGVNS. The CDR3 consists of 13 residues.

To note about this clone: A junction end diverges from the germline sequence, so it may reflect a read error. This chain connects TRBV19 to TRBJ1-1; D gene uncertain. This CDR3 is 11 amino acids long. Germline assignment: CDR1 LNHDA and CDR2 SQIVND (reference sequence). DNA for the CDR3: TGTGCCAGTAGTGGAGAAATCGAGGGCCGTTTT. This encodes CASSGEIEGRF.

V gene TRBV6-5 combines with J gene TRBJ1-5, with TRBD1 as a possible D gene (5 bases). This CDR3 spans 14 amino acids. Trimming cost V 3 bases and J 6 bases, with 12 bases left between them. Germline V gene lookup returns CDR1 MNHEY and CDR2 SVGAGI. The CDR3 DNA is TGTGCCAGCAGTTATTCGGGGGGAACTCAGCCCCAGCATTTT. Residues: CASSYSGGTQPQHF.

V usage is TRBV19 and J usage is TRBJ1-2; D ambiguous. Germline V gene lookup returns CDR1 LNHDA and CDR2 SQIVND (reference sequence). With 3 bases removed from V and 0 bases from J, the gap between germline ends came to 11 bases. This CDR3 region has 15 residues. The CDR3 spells CASSIWALANYGYTF. For the CDR3, the DNA is TGTGCCAGTAGTATCTGGGCCTTAGCTAACTATGGCTACACCTTC.

The chain uses TRBV19 and TRBJ2-7, with TRBD2 matching over 9 bases. CDR3 length equals 13 residues. From germline, CDR1 is LNHDA and CDR2 SQIVND (reference sequence). V trimming: 4 bases; J trimming: 2 bases; junction bases outside the gene matches: 0. The CDR3 region is CASSSGRAYEQYF. The CDR3 DNA follows: TGTGCCAGTAGTAGCGGGAGGGCCTACGAGCAGTACTTC.

The rearrangement links TRBV6-1 to TRBJ2-1; the D is unclear. The CDR3 is 15 amino acids. Trimming cost V 2 bases and J 5 bases, with 13 bases left between them. Germline V lookup: CDR1 MNHNS, CDR2 SASEGT. CDR3 sequence (DNA): TGTGCCAGCAGTGAATATCCCACGGCAGACAATGAGCAGTTCTTC. Its protein is CASSEYPTADNEQFF.

The chain carries TRBV9 and TRBJ2-1; 16 bases are a match to TRBD2. V dropped 4 bases and J dropped 13; count of bases not matched to a gene: 8. In germline, CDR1 is SGDLS, CDR2 YYNGEE. The CDR3 has 15 amino acids. The CDR3 nucleotides read TGTGCCAGCAGCCCCGGGACTAGCGGGAGGGCCAGTCAGTTCTTC. The encoded protein is CASSPGTSGRASQFF. The variable domain in full, completed from reference TRBV9 and TRBJ2-1, reads DSGVTQTPKHLITATGQRVTLRCSPRSGDLSVYWYQQSLDQGLQFLIQYYNGEERAKGNILERFSAQQFPDLHSELNLSSLELGDSALYFCASSPGTSGRASQFFGPGTRLTVL.

V and J are TRBV7-9 and TRBJ2-7, with 10 positions matching TRBD2. The ends lost 1 base at V and 4 bases at J; junction bases unmatched: 4. Germline V gene lookup returns CDR1 SEHNR and CDR2 FQNEAQ (reference sequence). This CDR3 contains 15 residues. CDR3 sequence: CASSLVPSGSYEQYF. CDR3 DNA: TGTGCCAGCAGCTTAGTCCCTAGCGGGAGTTACGAGCAGTACTTC.

The V call is TRBV6-5, the J call TRBJ2-7, with D perhaps matching TRBD2 (6 bases). The CDR3 spans 14 residues. The V gene lost 2 bases and the J gene lost 0 bases, with 8 bases spanning the gap. Germline values: CDR1 MNHEY, CDR2 SVGAGI. The CDR3 is CASSYTGGSYEQYF. As DNA, the CDR3 is TGTGCCAGCAGTTACACCGGGGGCTCCTACGAGCAGTACTTC.

This clone has only a few counts. DNA for the CDR3: TGTGCCAGCAGCCAAGATCGGCAGGGCCACGGCTACACCTTC. Translating it yields CASSQDRQGHGYTF. The rearrangement joins TRBV4-2 to TRBJ1-2; D perhaps matches TRBD1 (5 bases). CDR3 length: 14 residues. CDR1 is LGHNA and CDR2 is YNFKEQ in the germline V gene. V lost 0 bases, J lost 8 bases, and 13 bases lay in between.

Concerning this clone itself: Other DNA sequences from this sample encode an identical CDR3 as well. J is TRBJ2-7 and V is TRBV5-1; 7 bases line up with TRBD1. The CDR3 spans 13 residues. Germline trimming cut 4 bases from V and 2 bases from J; bases unmatched to any gene: 3. Germline CDR1 and CDR2: SGHRS and YFSETQ. The CDR3 DNA reads as TGCGCCAGCAGCCTGGACAGGACCTACGAGCAGTACTTC. Translated: CASSLDRTYEQYF.

This rearrangement joins TRBV7-3 to TRBJ2-6, with no clear D. This CDR3 comprises 16 residues. Trimming left V 5 bases short and J 1 base short, with 12 bases between. The germline CDR1 and CDR2 sequences are SGHTA and FQGTGA. The CDR3 coding sequence is TGTGCCAGCAGCATCGCAGGTACTTCTGGGGCCAACGTCCTGACTTTC. Translated, it gives CASSIAGTSGANVLTF.

This clone has a handful of counts. V and J are TRBV25-1 and TRBJ2-3, with D possibly being TRBD2 (6 bases). V lost 4 bases to trimming and J lost 4 bases, with 15 bases between them. Germline V CDR1 and CDR2: MGHDK, SYGVNS. The CDR3 length is 15 residues. In DNA, the CDR3 is TGTGCCAGCAGTGTTGGACCGGGGGTCTCAGATACGCAGTATTTT. This gives the protein CASSVGPGVSDTQYF.

This chain connects TRBV18 to TRBJ1-4; 7 positions match TRBD1. Germline CDR1 KGHSH, CDR2 LQKENI. The V and J ends lost 3 bases and 4 bases, in that order; junction bases with no gene match: 8. CDR3 length equals 16 residues. DNA for the CDR3: TGTGCCAGCTCACCCCTTCCGGGACAGTTTAATGAAAAACTGTTTTTT. Translating it yields CASSPLPGQFNEKLFF. Using reference TRBV18 and TRBJ1-4 for the parts outside the CDR3, the full variable domain is NAGVMQNPRHLVRRRGQEARLRCSPMKGHSHVYWYRQLPEEGLKFMVYLQKENIIDESGMPKERFSAEFPKEGPSILRIQQVVRGDSAAYFCASSPLPGQFNEKLFFGSGTQLSVL.